The T cell receptor (beta chain) described here comes from a study of T cell repertoires in cytomegalovirus infection. Looking at the study overall: Use of recently identified HLA-C-restricted and well-studied HLA-B-restricted CMV epitopes was part of the study. Through public TCR beta signatures, both CMV infection and matching HLA type were indicated.

V lost 1 base and J lost 4, with 17 bases in between. The CDR3 is made up of 17 amino acids. Via MiXCR, TCRdb re-called the reads, giving one row per CDR3 protein. The sample has about half a million distinct CDR3 sequences; about two fifths are singletons. This clonotype was observed a handful of times. No antigen is known for it. Notes on the study in general: Using cumulative public TCR beta family frequency, the authors identified those who carried CMV together with the relevant HLA. The ex vivo response showed dominance by HLA-C-restricted CMV-specific TCR beta clonotypes.

The sample was cultured PBMCs, taken from culture after CMV antigen stimulation. The V and J genes are TRBV12-3 or TRBV12-4 and TRBJ2-1; weak D call: TRBD2 (5 bases). The receptor's source is a human donor in good health (CMV status not recorded). Some clones in this sample may be carry-over from other donors' samples. This chain's CDR3 is CASSLGERRRRYNEQFF. CDR3 nucleotide sequence: TGTGCCAGCAGTTTAGGTGAGAGGCGGAGGAGGTACAATGAGCAGTTCTTC.